This TCR beta chain is from a study of cytomegalovirus exposure and HLA in healthy donors. As regards this clone: Its antigen is not known.

Study-wide results and limits: Later on, analysis showed that most CMV-associated TCR beta chains appeared to be HLA-restricted.

Vbeta (60) and Jbeta (13) primers were used in the PCR. TCRdb's copy holds only in-frame clones and misses some; the assay was immunoSEQ multiplex PCR. This repertoire shows about 210,000 clones, roughly 85% found once; its top ten account for approximately 1.8%. The CDR3 sequence is 13 residues long. V gave up 2 bases and J gave up 6 bases, with 7 bases separating them. The germline V gene encodes CDR1 SEHNR and CDR2 FQNEAQ (reference sequence). This sequence originates from a male donor in good health and CMV-seronegative. The chain employs TRBV7-9 and TRBJ2-2, with D uncertain. Sequenced: PBMCs. The DNA for the CDR3 is TGTGCCAGCAGCTTATCCGAGTCCGGGGAGCTGTTTTTT. It codes for CASSLSESGELFF. Complete variable domain (other parts from reference TRBV7-9 and TRBJ2-2): DTGVSQNPRHKITKRGQNVTFRCDPISEHNRLYWYRQTLGQGPEFLTYFQNEAQLEKSRLLSDRFSAERPKGSFSTLEIQRTEQGDSAMYLCASSLSESGELFFGEGSRLTVL.